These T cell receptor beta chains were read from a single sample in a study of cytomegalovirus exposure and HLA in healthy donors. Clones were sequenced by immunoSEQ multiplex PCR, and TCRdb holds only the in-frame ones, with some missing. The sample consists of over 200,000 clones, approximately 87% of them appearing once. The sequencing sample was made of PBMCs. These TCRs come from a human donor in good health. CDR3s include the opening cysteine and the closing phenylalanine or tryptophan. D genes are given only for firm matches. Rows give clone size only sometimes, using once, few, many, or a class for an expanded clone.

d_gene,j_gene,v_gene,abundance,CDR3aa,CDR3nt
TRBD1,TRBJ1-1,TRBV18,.,CASSPLGQGRTEAFF,TGTGCCAGCTCACCACTCGGACAGGGGAGAACTGAAGCTTTCTTT
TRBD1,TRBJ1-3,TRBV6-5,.,CASSRTGRSGNTIYF,TGTGCCAGCAGCCGGACAGGGCGCTCTGGAAACACCATATATTTT
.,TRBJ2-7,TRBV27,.,CASRGTGLSSYEQYF,TGTGCCAGCAGAGGTACAGGGCTGAGCTCCTACGAGCAGTACTTC
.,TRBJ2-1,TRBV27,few,CASSLQTRRGYNEQFF,TGTGCCAGCAGTTTACAGACCCGGCGGGGCTACAATGAGCAGTTCTTC
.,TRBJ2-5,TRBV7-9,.,CASSSQTSEGETQYF,TGTGCCAGCAGCTCGCAGACCAGCGAAGGAGAGACCCAGTACTTC
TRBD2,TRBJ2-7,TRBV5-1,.,CASSAGGGVFYEQYF,TGCGCCAGCAGCGCCGGGGGAGGGGTGTTCTACGAGCAGTACTTC
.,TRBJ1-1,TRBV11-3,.,CASSLVGGTEAFF,TGTGCCAGCAGCTTAGTGGGAGGCACTGAAGCTTTCTTT
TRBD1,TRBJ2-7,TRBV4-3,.,CASSQDGGTGNEQYF,TGCGCCAGCAGCCAAGATGGGGGGACAGGGAACGAGCAGTACTTC
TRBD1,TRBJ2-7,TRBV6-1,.,CASSDGQGNGGYEQYF,TGTGCCAGCAGTGACGGACAGGGGAATGGGGGATACGAGCAGTACTTC
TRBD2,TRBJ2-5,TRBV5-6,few,CASSLASGGEETQYF,TGTGCCAGCAGCTTGGCTAGCGGGGGAGAAGAGACCCAGTACTTC
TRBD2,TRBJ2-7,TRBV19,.,CASSPRTSGLTAYEQYF,TGTGCCAGTAGTCCGAGGACTAGCGGGCTTACCGCCTACGAGCAGTACTTC
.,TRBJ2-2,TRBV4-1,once,CASSRGDGELFF,TGCGCCAGCAGCCGCGGGGACGGGGAGCTGTTTTTT
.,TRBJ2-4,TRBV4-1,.,CASSQVPLAKNIQYF,TGCGCCAGCAGCCAAGTCCCACTAGCCAAAAACATTCAGTACTTC
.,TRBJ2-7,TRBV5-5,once,CASSPEGYEQYF,TGTGCCAGCAGCCCGGAGGGATACGAGCAGTACTTC
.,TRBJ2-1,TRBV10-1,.,CAGLQDCNNEQFF,TGCGCTGGACTTCAGGATTGTAACAATGAGCAGTTCTTC
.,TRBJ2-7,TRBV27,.,CASSPTGLLYEQYF,TGTGCCAGCAGCCCGACAGGCCTTCTCTACGAGCAGTACTTC
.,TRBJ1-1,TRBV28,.,CASRKTGNTEAFF,TGTGCCAGCAGGAAAACAGGGAACACTGAAGCTTTCTTT
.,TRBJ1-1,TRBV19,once,CASSPKWAGEAFF,TGTGCCAGTAGTCCTAAGTGGGCAGGTGAAGCTTTCTTT
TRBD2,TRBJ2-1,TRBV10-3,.,CATGGTRDNEQFF,TGTGCCACGGGTGGGACTAGAGACAATGAGCAGTTCTTC
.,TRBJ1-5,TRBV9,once,CASSDSNQPQHF,TGTGCCAGCAGCGACAGTAATCAGCCCCAGCATTTT